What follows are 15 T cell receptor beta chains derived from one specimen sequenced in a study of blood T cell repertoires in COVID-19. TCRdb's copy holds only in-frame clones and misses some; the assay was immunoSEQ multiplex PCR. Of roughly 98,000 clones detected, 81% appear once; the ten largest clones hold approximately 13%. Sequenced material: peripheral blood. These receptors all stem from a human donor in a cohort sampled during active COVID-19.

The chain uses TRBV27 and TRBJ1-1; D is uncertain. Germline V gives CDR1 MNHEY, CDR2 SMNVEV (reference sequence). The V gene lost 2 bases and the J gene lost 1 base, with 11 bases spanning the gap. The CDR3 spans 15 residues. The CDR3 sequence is CASSLVARTNTEAFF. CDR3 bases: TGTGCCAGCAGTTTAGTGGCCAGAACGAACACTGAAGCTTTCTTT.

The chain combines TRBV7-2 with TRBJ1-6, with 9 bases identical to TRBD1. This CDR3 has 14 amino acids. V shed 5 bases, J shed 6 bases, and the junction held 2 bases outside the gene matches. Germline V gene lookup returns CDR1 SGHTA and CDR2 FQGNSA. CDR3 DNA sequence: TGTGCCAGCAGCCCGACAGGGGGTAATTCACCCCTCCACTTT. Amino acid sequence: CASSPTGGNSPLHF.

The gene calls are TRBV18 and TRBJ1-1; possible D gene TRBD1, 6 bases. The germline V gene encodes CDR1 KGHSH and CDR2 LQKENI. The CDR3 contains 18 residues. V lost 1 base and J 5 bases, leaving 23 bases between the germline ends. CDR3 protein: CASSPLALGATMGTEAFF. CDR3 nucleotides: TGTGCCAGCTCACCACTAGCTTTGGGGGCGACGATGGGGACTGAAGCTTTCTTT.

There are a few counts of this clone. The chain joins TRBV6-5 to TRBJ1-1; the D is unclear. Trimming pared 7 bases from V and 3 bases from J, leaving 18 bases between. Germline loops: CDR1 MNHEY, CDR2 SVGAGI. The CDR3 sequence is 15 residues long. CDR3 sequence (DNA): TGTGCCAGCAACCCCTGGGAGGGTAAGGACACTGAAGCTTTCTTT. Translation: CASNPWEGKDTEAFF.

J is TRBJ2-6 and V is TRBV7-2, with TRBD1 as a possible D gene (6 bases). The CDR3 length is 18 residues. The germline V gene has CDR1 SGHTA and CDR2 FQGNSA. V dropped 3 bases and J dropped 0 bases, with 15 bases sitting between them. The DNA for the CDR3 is TGTGCCAGCAGCTTTTATACCGGGACATTCTCTGGGGCCAACGTCCTGACTTTC. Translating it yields CASSFYTGTFSGANVLTF.

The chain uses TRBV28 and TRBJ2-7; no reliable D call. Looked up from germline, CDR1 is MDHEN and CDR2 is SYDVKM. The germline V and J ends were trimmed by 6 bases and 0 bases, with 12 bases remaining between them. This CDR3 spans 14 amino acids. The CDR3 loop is CASRPSYTSYEQYF. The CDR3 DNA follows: TGTGCCAGCAGACCTTCATACACCTCCTACGAGCAGTACTTC. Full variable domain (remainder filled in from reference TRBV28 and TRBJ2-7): DVKVTQSSRYLVKRTGEKVFLECVQDMDHENMFWYRQDPGLGLRLIYFSYDVKMKEKGDIPEGYSVSREKKERFSLILESASTNQTSMYLCASRPSYTSYEQYFGPGTRLTVT.

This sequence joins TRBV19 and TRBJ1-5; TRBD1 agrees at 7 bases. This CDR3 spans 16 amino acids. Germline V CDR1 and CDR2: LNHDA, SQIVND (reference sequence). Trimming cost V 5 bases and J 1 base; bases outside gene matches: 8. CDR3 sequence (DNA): TGTGCCAGTAGTGGGCAGGGGGGTGTGAGCAATCAGCCCCAGCATTTT. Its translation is CASSGQGGVSNQPQHF.

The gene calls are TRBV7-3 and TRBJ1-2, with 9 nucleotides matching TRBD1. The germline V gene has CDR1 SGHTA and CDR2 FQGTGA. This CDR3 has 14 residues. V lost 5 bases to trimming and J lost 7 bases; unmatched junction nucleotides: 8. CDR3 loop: CASSRYGTGLGYTF. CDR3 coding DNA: TGTGCCAGCAGCCGTTACGGGACAGGGCTTGGCTACACCTTC.

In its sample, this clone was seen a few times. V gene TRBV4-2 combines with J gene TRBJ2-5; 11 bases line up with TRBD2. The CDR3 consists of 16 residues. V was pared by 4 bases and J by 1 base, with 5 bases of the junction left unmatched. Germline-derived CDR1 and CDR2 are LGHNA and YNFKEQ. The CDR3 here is CASSRSGTSGQETQYF. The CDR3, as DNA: TGTGCCAGCAGCCGGTCCGGGACTAGCGGCCAAGAGACCCAGTACTTC.

The CDR3 here is CASSAGGFGTGELFF. The CDR3 DNA sequence: TGTGCCAGCAGTGCGGGGGGATTTGGCACCGGGGAGCTGTTTTTT. The rearrangement joins TRBV6-4 to TRBJ2-2; 7 positions match TRBD2. The CDR3 sequence is 15 residues long. V trimming: 4 bases; J trimming: 4 bases; junction bases outside the gene matches: 6. CDR1 MRHNA and CDR2 SNTAGT come from the germline V gene.

The CDR3 nucleotides read TGTGCCAGCAGTTCCCCACGCGGCGGGGCCCGGTACACCGGGGAGCTGTTTTTT. Translating it yields CASSSPRGGARYTGELFF. The V and J genes are TRBV27 and TRBJ2-2; TRBD2 might be the D (6 bases). CDR1 is MNHEY and CDR2 is SMNVEV in the germline V gene (reference sequence). The V gene lost 4 bases and the J gene lost 3 bases, with 21 bases spanning the gap. This CDR3 has 18 residues.

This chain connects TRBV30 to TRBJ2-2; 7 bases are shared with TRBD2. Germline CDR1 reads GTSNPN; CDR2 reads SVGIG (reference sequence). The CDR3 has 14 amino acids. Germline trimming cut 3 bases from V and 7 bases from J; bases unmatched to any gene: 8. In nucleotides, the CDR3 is TGTGCCTGGAGGCTGGGGGGGAGCGGCGGGGAGCTGTTTTTT. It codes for CAWRLGGSGGELFF.

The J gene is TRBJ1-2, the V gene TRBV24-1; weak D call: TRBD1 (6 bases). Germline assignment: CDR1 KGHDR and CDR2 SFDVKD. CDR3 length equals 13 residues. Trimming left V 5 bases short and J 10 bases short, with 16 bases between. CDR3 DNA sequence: TGTGCCACCAGTGGGACGGGACAAGGGGACTACACCTTC. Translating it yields CATSGTGQGDYTF.

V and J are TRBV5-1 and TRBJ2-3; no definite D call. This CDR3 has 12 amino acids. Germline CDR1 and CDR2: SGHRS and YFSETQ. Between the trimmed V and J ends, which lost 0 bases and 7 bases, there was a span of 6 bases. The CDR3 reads CASSLGAYTQYF. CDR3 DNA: TGCGCCAGCAGCTTGGGGGCGTATACGCAGTATTTT.

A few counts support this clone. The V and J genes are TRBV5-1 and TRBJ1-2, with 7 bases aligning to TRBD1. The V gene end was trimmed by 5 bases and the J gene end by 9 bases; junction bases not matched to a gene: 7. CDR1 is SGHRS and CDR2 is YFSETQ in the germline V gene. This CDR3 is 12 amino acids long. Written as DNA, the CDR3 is TGCGCCAGCAGTACGGAGGGGGCAAGCTACACCTTC. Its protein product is CASSTEGASYTF.